The 14 T cell receptor beta chains below come from one sample, sequenced in a study of T cell responses to AZD1222 COVID-19 vaccine. Data came from immunoSEQ multiplex PCR; TCRdb stores just in-frame clones and leaves some out. This sample has about 200,000 clones, with roughly 92% found just once. The input for sequencing was peripheral blood, taken 28 days after the second AZD1222 dose. Every receptor here comes from an adult who received the AZD1222 COVID-19 vaccine.

J is TRBJ1-6 and V is TRBV2, with 9 bases that match TRBD1. V gave up 6 bases and J gave up 7 bases; unmatched junction bases: 7. The CDR3 is 15 residues long. The germline gives CDR1 SNHLY, CDR2 FYNNEI. The CDR3 sequence is CASRGGTGMNSPLHF. DNA for the CDR3: TGTGCCAGCAGGGGAGGGACAGGGATGAATTCACCCCTCCACTTT.

The chain combines TRBV6-1 with TRBJ1-5, with 9 bases that match TRBD1. The ends lost 3 bases at V and 0 bases at J; junction bases unmatched: 6. Germline CDR1 MNHNS, CDR2 SASEGT. The CDR3 is 17 amino acids. The DNA for the CDR3 is TGTGCCAGCAGTGACCCGGGACAGGGATATAGCAATCAGCCCCAGCATTTT. The encoded protein is CASSDPGQGYSNQPQHF.

V gene TRBV7-2 combines with J gene TRBJ1-6; no firm D call. Germline values: CDR1 SGHTA, CDR2 FQGNSA. The V and J ends lost 3 bases and 3 bases respectively, with 12 bases between them. This CDR3 is 16 amino acids long. The CDR3 spells CASSLGQLRYNSPLHF. In nucleotides, the CDR3 is TGTGCCAGCAGCTTGGGCCAGTTGCGCTATAATTCACCCCTCCACTTT.

This chain uses TRBV4-2 with TRBJ2-3; D call uncertain. Germline CDR1 LGHNA, CDR2 YNFKEQ. The CDR3 extends over 13 amino acids. With 0 bases removed from V and 4 bases from J, the gap between germline ends came to 5 bases. The CDR3 spells CASSQDDPDTQYF. The CDR3, as DNA: TGTGCCAGCAGCCAAGACGACCCAGATACGCAGTATTTT.

The chain uses TRBV27 and TRBJ2-1; D is uncertain. The germline V and J ends were trimmed by 6 bases and 8 bases, with 11 bases remaining between them. Germline CDR1 is MNHEY and CDR2 is SMNVEV (reference sequence). The CDR3 covers 12 residues. For the CDR3, the DNA is TGTGCCAGCAGGCCCGACGGTCATGAGCAGTTCTTC. This gives the protein CASRPDGHEQFF.

The chain recombines TRBV9 with TRBJ2-5; D is perhaps TRBD1 (5 bases). Trimming stripped 0 bases from V and 5 bases from J, with 14 bases between. This CDR3 has 15 amino acids. CDR1 and CDR2 from the germline V gene are SGDLS and YYNGEE. The chain's CDR3 is CASSVGSGFGETQYF. The CDR3 DNA reads TGTGCCAGCAGCGTAGGGTCAGGGTTCGGGGAGACCCAGTACTTC.

The gene calls are TRBV3-1 (or the pseudogene TRBV3-2) and TRBJ2-1; D may correspond to TRBD1 or TRBD2 (5 bases each). The CDR3 runs to 15 residues. CDR1 is LGHDT and CDR2 is YNNKEL in the germline V gene (reference sequence). With 5 bases removed from V and 7 bases from J, the gap between germline ends came to 18 bases. CDR3 DNA: TGTGCCAGCAGCTCAACGTCCCGGGACGGGAATGAGCAGTTCTTC. Protein: CASSSTSRDGNEQFF.

The J gene is TRBJ1-4, the V gene TRBV7-2; 9 bases fit TRBD1. CDR1 SGHTA and CDR2 FQGNSA come from the germline V gene. The CDR3 has 17 residues. Trimming removed 3 bases from V and 11 bases from J; junction bases left unmatched: 16. The CDR3 nucleotides are TGTGCCAGCAGCTTTGCCTCCATGGGACAGGGAGGACAGAAACTGTTTTTT. Translating gives CASSFASMGQGGQKLFF. The full variable domain, with the rest looked up from reference TRBV7-2 and TRBJ1-4, is GAGVSQSPSNKVTEKGKDVELRCDPISGHTALYWYRQSLGQGLEFLIYFQGNSAPDKSGLPSDRFSAERTGGSVSTLTIQRTQQEDSAVYLCASSFASMGQGGQKLFFGSGTQLSVL.

The J gene is TRBJ2-2, the V gene TRBV9; tentative D call: TRBD2 (5 bases). Germline lookup yields CDR1 SGDLS and CDR2 YYNGEE. The V gene lost 3 bases and the J gene lost 8 bases, with 14 bases spanning the gap. There are 14 residues in the CDR3. CDR3 protein: CASSGGSQGGELFF. The CDR3 DNA follows: TGTGCCAGCAGCGGCGGGTCGCAAGGGGGGGAGCTGTTTTTT.

The genes are TRBV30 and TRBJ1-1; 7 nucleotides align to TRBD1. CDR1 is GTSNPN, CDR2 SVGIG, per germline (reference sequence). The V segment lost 1 base and the J segment 4 bases; nucleotides outside the gene matches: 6. This CDR3 spans 14 amino acids. The CDR3 protein is CAWSGGGSGTEAFF. CDR3 DNA: TGTGCCTGGAGTGGAGGGGGCTCTGGCACTGAAGCTTTCTTT.

This clone turned up a few times. The chain recombines TRBV9 with TRBJ2-2, with D maybe TRBD2 (5 bases). Looked up from germline, CDR1 is SGDLS and CDR2 is YYNGEE. Trimming pared 0 bases from V and 4 bases from J, leaving 13 bases between. The CDR3 totals 16 residues. The CDR3 DNA sequence: TGTGCCAGCAGCGTAGGGTACGGGGTCGTCACCGGGGAGCTGTTTTTT. This codes for CASSVGYGVVTGELFF. Looking up the rest from reference TRBV9 and TRBJ2-2 gives the full variable domain: DSGVTQTPKHLITATGQRVTLRCSPRSGDLSVYWYQQSLDQGLQFLIQYYNGEERAKGNILERFSAQQFPDLHSELNLSSLELGDSALYFCASSVGYGVVTGELFFGEGSRLTVL.

The genes are TRBV5-1 and TRBJ2-5; no clear D gene. Trimming pared 4 bases from V and 1 base from J, leaving 11 bases between. The germline gives CDR1 SGHRS, CDR2 YFSETQ. CDR3 length: 14 amino acids. CDR3 sequence: CASSGGRRQETQYF. The CDR3 DNA reads TGCGCCAGCAGCGGCGGCCGCCGCCAAGAGACCCAGTACTTC. Using reference TRBV5-1 and TRBJ2-5 for the parts outside the CDR3, the full variable domain is KAGVTQTPRYLIKTRGQQVTLSCSPISGHRSVSWYQQTPGQGLQFLFEYFSETQRNKGNFPGRFSGRQFSNSRSEMNVSTLELGDSALYLCASSGGRRQETQYFGPGTRLLVL.

The V call is TRBV29-1, the J call TRBJ1-3; the match to TRBD1 covers 7 bases. CDR3 length: 14 residues. The trim removed 6 bases at V and 2 bases at J, leaving 7 bases unmatched. From germline, CDR1 is SQVTM and CDR2 ANQGSEA. The CDR3 DNA sequence: TGCAGCGTGGGGGACGGGACAGCTGGAAACACCATATATTTT. Translating it yields CSVGDGTAGNTIYF.

The chain uses TRBV19 and TRBJ2-1; TRBD2 agrees at 10 bases. Germline trimming cut 4 bases from V and 7 bases from J; bases unmatched to any gene: 4. Germline V gene sequence: CDR1 LNHDA, CDR2 SQIVND (reference sequence). The CDR3 covers 14 residues. DNA for the CDR3: TGTGCCAGTAGTACAGCGGGGGGGGTGAATGAGCAGTTCTTC. Protein sequence: CASSTAGGVNEQFF. Looking up the rest from reference TRBV19 and TRBJ2-1 gives the full variable domain: DGGITQSPKYLFRKEGQNVTLSCEQNLNHDAMYWYRQDPGQGLRLIYYSQIVNDFQKGDIAEGYSVSREKKESFPLTVTSAQKNPTAFYLCASSTAGGVNEQFFGPGTRLTVL.